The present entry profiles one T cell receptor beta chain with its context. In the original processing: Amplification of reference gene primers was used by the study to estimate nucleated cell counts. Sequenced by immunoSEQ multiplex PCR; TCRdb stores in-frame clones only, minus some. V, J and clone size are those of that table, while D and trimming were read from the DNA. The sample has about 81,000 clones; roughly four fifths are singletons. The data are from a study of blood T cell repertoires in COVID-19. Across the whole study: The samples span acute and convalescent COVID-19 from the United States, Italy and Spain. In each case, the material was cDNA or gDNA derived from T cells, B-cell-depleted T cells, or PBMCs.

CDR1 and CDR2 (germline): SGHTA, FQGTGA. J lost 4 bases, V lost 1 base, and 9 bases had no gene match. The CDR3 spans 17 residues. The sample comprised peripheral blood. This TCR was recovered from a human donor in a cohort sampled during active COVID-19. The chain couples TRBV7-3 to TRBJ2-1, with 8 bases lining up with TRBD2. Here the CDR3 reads CASSLSGGPRTYNEQFF. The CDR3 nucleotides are TGTGCCAGCAGCTTAAGCGGGGGGCCGCGGACTTACAATGAGCAGTTCTTC.